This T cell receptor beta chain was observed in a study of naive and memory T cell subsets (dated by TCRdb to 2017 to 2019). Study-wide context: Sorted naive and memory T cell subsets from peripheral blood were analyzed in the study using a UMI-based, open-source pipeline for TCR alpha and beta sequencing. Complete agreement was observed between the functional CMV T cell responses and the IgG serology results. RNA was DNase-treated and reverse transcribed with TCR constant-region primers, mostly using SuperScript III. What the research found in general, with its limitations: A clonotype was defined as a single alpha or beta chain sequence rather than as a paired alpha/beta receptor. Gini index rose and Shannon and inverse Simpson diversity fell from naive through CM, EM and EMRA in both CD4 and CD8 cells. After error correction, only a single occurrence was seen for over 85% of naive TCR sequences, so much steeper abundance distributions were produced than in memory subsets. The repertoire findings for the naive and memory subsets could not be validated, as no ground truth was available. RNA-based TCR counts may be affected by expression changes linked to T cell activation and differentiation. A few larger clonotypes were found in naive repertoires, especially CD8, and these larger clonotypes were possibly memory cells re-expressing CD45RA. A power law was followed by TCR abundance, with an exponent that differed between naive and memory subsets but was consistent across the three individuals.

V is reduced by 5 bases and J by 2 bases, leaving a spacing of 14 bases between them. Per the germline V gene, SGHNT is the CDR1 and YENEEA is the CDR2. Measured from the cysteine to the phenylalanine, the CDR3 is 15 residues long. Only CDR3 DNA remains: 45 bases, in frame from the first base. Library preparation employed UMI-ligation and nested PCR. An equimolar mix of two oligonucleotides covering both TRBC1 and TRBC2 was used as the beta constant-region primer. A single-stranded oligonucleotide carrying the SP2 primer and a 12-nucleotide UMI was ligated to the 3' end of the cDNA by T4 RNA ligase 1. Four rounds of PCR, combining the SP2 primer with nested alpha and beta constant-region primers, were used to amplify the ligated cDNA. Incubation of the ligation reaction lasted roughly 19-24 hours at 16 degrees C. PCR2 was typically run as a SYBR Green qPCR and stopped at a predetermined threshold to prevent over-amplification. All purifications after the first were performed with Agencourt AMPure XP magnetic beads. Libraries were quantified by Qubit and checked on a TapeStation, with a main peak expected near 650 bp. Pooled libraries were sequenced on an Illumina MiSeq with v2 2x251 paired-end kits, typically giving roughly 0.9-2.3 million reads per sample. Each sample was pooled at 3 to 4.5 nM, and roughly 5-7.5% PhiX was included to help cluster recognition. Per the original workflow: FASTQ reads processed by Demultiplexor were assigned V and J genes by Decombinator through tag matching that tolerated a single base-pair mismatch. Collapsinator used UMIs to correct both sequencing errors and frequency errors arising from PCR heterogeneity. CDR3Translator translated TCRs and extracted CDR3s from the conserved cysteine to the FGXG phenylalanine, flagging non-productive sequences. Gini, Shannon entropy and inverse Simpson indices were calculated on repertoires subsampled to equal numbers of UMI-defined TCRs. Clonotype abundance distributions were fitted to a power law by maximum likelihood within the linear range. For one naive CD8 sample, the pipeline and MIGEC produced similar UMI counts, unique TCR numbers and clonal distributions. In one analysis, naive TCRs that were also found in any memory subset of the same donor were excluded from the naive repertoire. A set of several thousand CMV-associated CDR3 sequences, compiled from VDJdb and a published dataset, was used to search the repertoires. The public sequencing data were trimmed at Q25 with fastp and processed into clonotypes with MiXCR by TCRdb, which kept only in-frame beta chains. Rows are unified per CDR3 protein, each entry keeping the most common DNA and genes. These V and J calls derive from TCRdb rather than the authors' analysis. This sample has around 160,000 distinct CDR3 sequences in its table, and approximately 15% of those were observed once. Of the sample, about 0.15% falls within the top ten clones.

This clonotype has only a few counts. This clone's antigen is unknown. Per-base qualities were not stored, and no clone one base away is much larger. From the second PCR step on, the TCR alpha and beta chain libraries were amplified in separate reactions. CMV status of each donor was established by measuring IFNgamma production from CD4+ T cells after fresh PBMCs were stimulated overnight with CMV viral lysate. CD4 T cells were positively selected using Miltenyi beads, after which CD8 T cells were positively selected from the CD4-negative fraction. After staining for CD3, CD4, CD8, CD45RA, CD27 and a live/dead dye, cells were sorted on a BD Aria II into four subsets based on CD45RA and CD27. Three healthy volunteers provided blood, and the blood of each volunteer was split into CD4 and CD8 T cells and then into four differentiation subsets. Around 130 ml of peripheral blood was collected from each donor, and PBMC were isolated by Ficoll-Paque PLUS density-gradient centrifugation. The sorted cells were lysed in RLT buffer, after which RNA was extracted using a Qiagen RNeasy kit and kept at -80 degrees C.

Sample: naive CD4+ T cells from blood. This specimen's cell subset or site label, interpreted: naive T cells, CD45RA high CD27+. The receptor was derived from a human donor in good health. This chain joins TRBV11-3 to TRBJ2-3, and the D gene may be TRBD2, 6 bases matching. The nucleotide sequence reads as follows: TGTGCCAGCAGCCAACTGGGGGGAGTCACAGATACGCAGTATTTT. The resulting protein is CASSQLGGVTDTQYF.